Below, 9 T cell receptor beta chains from the same sample are listed, as sequenced in a study of T cell responses to AZD1222 COVID-19 vaccine. The assay was immunoSEQ multiplex PCR, and TCRdb's table has in-frame clones only and misses some. The data show 65,000 or so clones, 84% seen once. The sequencing used peripheral blood, collected on day 0 of AZD1222 vaccination. Every receptor here comes from an adult in good health.

The chain carries TRBV28 and TRBJ1-4; 9 nucleotides align to TRBD1. This CDR3 comprises 18 residues. Germline trimming cut 6 bases from V and 8 bases from J; bases unmatched to any gene: 19. Germline V CDR1 and CDR2: MDHEN, SYDVKM. The CDR3 region is CASSPRDRVFGGREKLFF. The CDR3, as DNA: TGTGCCAGCAGCCCCCGGGACAGGGTCTTCGGGGGTCGGGAAAAACTGTTTTTT.

The table lists this clone with a few counts. The V call is TRBV11-2, the J call TRBJ2-7; 7 bases align to TRBD1. This CDR3 region has 13 residues. J was trimmed by 5 bases and V by 1 base; bases with no gene match: 2. Germline CDR1 SGHAT, CDR2 FQNNGV. The CDR3 reads CASSLGQGDEQYF. The CDR3 coding sequence is TGTGCCAGCAGCTTAGGACAGGGTGACGAGCAGTACTTC.

The V call is TRBV27, the J call TRBJ1-2; a weak D match, TRBD1 (5 bases). The CDR3 contains 14 residues. Trimming cost V 2 bases and J 7 bases, with 14 bases left between them. CDR1 and CDR2 (germline): MNHEY, SMNVEV (reference sequence). The CDR3: CASSLVAGGGGYTF. The CDR3 DNA reads TGTGCCAGCAGTTTAGTTGCCGGCGGGGGTGGCTACACCTTC.

The gene calls are TRBV18 and TRBJ2-5, with 8 nucleotides matching TRBD1. After removal of 3 bases from V and 5 bases from J, the junction contained 8 bases not matched to a gene. The CDR3 is 15 residues long. The germline V gene has CDR1 KGHSH and CDR2 LQKENI. The CDR3 is CASSPNGQGDETQYF. CDR3 DNA sequence: TGTGCCAGCTCACCCAATGGACAGGGTGATGAGACCCAGTACTTC.

This clone was counted once. The CDR3 DNA sequence: TGTGCCAGCAGCTTAGGTCAGGATCCCTCCTACAATGAGCAGTTCTTC. Amino acids: CASSLGQDPSYNEQFF. V usage is TRBV11-2 and J usage is TRBJ2-1, with no clear D. The CDR3 sequence is 16 residues long. In germline, CDR1 is SGHAT, CDR2 FQNNGV. V was clipped by 1 base and J by 0 bases, with 10 bases between them. The whole variable domain, remainder taken from reference TRBV11-2 and TRBJ2-1, is EAGVAQSPRYKIIEKRQSVAFWCNPISGHATLYWYQQILGQGPKLLIQFQNNGVVDDSQLPKDRFSAERLKGVDSTLKIQPAKLEDSAVYLCASSLGQDPSYNEQFFGPGTRLTVL.

This chain connects TRBV3-1 (or the pseudogene TRBV3-2) to TRBJ1-2; D might be TRBD1 (6 bases). Trimming cost V 2 bases and J 4 bases, with 8 bases left between them. Germline CDR1 reads LGHDT; CDR2 reads YNNKEL (reference sequence). The CDR3 totals 13 residues. In nucleotides, the CDR3 is TGTGCCAGCAGCCAACAGGGGAGCTATGGCTACACCTTC. Its translation: CASSQQGSYGYTF.

The chain couples TRBV7-9 to TRBJ1-2, with a tentative D call TRBD1 (6 bases). The CDR3 is 16 amino acids. Looked up from germline, CDR1 is SEHNR and CDR2 is FQNEAQ (reference sequence). Trimming pared 5 bases from V and 2 bases from J, leaving 18 bases between. The CDR3 loop is CASSLDRNLGNYGYTF. DNA of the CDR3: TGTGCCAGCAGCCTCGACAGGAACCTCGGAAACTATGGCTACACCTTC.

This rearrangement joins TRBV5-1 to TRBJ1-5; tentatively, D is TRBD1 (6 bases). The CDR3 totals 15 residues. V was clipped by 2 bases and J by 0 bases, with 9 bases between them. Looked up from germline, CDR1 is SGHRS and CDR2 is YFSETQ. Written as DNA, the CDR3 is TGCGCCAGCAGCTTTACAGGGCATAGCAATCAGCCCCAGCATTTT. Its protein is CASSFTGHSNQPQHF.

The chain recombines TRBV23-1 with TRBJ2-7; unclear D gene. TRBV23-1 is an ORF; its function is uncertain. The CDR3 is 16 amino acids. The V end lost 0 bases, the J end lost 3 bases, and 15 bases lay between the germline ends. The CDR3 is CASSQSNCFPLYEQYF. DNA for the CDR3: TGCGCCAGCAGTCAATCAAACTGTTTCCCCCTCTACGAGCAGTACTTC.